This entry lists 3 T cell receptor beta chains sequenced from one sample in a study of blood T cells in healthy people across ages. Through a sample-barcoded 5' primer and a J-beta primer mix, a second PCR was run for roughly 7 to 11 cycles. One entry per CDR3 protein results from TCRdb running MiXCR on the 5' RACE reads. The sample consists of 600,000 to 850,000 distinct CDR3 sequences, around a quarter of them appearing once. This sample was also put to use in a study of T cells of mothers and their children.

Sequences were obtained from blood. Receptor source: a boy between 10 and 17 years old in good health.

CDR3 coding DNA: TGTGCCAGCAGCTTAGTGGCGGCGGGGGGGGCAGAGACCCAGTACTTC. Its translation is CASSLVAAGGAETQYF. The V and J genes are TRBV7-2 and TRBJ2-1, with TRBD2 identical over 9 bases. With the DNA end fitting TRBJ2-5 better, the J assignment may be wrong. The CDR3 runs 16 residues. Germline-derived CDR1 and CDR2 are SGHTA and FQGNSA.

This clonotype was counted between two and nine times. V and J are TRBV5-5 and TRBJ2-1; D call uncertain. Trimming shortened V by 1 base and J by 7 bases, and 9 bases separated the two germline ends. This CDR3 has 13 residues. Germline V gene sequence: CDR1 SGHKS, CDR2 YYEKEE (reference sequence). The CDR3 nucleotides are TGTGCCAGCAGCTTGAACGGTGGAAATGAGCAGTTCTTC. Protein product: CASSLNGGNEQFF.

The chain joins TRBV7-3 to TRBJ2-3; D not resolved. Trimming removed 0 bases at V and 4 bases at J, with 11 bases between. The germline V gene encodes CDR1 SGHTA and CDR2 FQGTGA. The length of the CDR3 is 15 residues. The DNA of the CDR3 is TGTGCCAGCAGCTTAACTGTCCTCGGCTCAGATACGCAGTATTTT. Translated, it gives CASSLTVLGSDTQYF.